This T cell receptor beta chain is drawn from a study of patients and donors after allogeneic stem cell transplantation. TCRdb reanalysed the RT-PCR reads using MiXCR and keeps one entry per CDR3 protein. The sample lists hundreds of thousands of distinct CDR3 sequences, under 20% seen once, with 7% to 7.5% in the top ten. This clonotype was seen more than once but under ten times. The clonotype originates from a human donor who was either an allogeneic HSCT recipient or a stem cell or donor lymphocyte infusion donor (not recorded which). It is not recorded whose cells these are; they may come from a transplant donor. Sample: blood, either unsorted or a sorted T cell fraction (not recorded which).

The CDR3 is CASSSRLLSDTQYF. The CDR3 DNA reads TGTGCCAGCAGCTCCCGACTGTTAAGTGATACGCAGTATTTT. V gene TRBV7-2 combines with J gene TRBJ2-3; D is unresolved. Between the trimmed V and J ends, which lost 4 bases and 6 bases, there was a span of 14 bases. The length of the CDR3 is 14 residues. Germline V gives CDR1 SGHTA, CDR2 FQGNSA.